This T cell receptor (beta chain) derives from a study of cytomegalovirus exposure and HLA in healthy donors. This PCR relied on a set of 60 Vbeta primers and 13 Jbeta primers. Repertoires were generated with immunoSEQ multiplex PCR, while TCRdb's copy carries only in-frame clones and drops some. The table has under 200,000 clones, about four fifths seen once. Study-wide findings and caveats: Follow-up analysis found HLA locus-dependent TCR association rates, highest for DRB1 and lowest for HLA-C. A later analysis showed HLA-associated TCR beta chains outstripping equally common others in clonal expansion. A few CMV-associated chains were confirmed in vitro to be specific for CMV antigens.

CDR1 is MNHEY and CDR2 is SMNVEV in the germline V gene (reference sequence). The CDR3 loop spans 13 amino acids. A note on this clone: Antigen: not known.

The sequence came from a woman in her 50s in good health and CMV-seropositive. The sequencing sample was made of PBMCs. V is TRBV27 and J is TRBJ2-7, with 8 bases aligning to TRBD2. This CDR3 reads CVCGRGGRYEQYF. The CDR3 nucleotides are TGTGTCTGCGGTCGGGGGGGCCGCTACGAGCAGTACTTC.